These 17 T cell receptor beta chains were sequenced from one sample in a study of T cell changes during pregnancy in multiple sclerosis. The data were produced by immunoSEQ multiplex PCR, yet TCRdb's version contains in-frame clones alone and is incomplete. The repertoire includes roughly 90,000 clones, around 93% of them detected once, and around 0.93% sits in the top ten. The sequenced sample was peripheral blood, obtained before pregnancy. The receptor source for this set is a female donor with multiple sclerosis, enrolled in a pregnancy study.

The gene calls are TRBV6-5 and TRBJ2-7, with D possibly TRBD2 on 6 matching bases. Trimming stripped 8 bases from V and 0 bases from J, with 11 bases between. Germline assignment: CDR1 MNHEY and CDR2 SVGAGI. The CDR3 has 13 residues. The CDR3 sequence is CASAGRSSYEQYF. CDR3 DNA: TGTGCCAGCGCGGGACGGAGCTCCTACGAGCAGTACTTC.

The chain couples TRBV7-3 to TRBJ1-1, with no clear D. Trimming stripped 7 bases from V and 1 base from J, with 16 bases between. CDR1 is SGHTA and CDR2 is FQGTGA in the germline V gene. The CDR3 sequence is 15 residues long. CDR3 sequence reads: CASKEGRGENTEAFF. The CDR3 DNA reads as TGTGCCAGCAAAGAAGGTCGGGGAGAGAACACTGAAGCTTTCTTT.

CDR3 sequence: CASSEWGGQGDQPQHF. The CDR3 DNA is TGTGCCAGCAGTGAATGGGGGGGACAAGGAGATCAGCCCCAGCATTTT. The chain employs TRBV25-1 and TRBJ1-5, with TRBD1 as a possible D gene (6 bases). Trimming took off 1 base at V and 5 bases at J, with 15 bases between the two ends. Germline CDR1 MGHDK, CDR2 SYGVNS. This CDR3 region has 16 residues. Looking up the rest from reference TRBV25-1 and TRBJ1-5 gives the full variable domain: EADIYQTPRYLVIGTGKKITLECSQTMGHDKMYWYQQDPGMELHLIHYSYGVNSTEKGDLSSESTVSRIRTEHFPLTLESARPSHTSQYLCASSEWGGQGDQPQHFGDGTRLSIL.

V is TRBV7-6 and J is TRBJ1-1; 7 bases map to TRBD1. CDR3 size: 15 residues. The trim removed 5 bases at V and 2 bases at J, leaving 8 bases unmatched. CDR1 is SGHVS, CDR2 FNYEAQ, per germline. The CDR3 DNA sequence: TGTGCCAGCAGCACCCGGACAGGCATTAACACTGAAGCTTTCTTT. It codes for CASSTRTGINTEAFF.

The V gene is TRBV29-1, the J gene TRBJ2-7, with 7 positions matching TRBD1. J gave up 4 bases and V 0 bases, and 12 bases lay outside the gene matches. Germline V gene data show CDR1 as SQVTM and CDR2 as ANQGSEA. The CDR3 sequence is 16 residues long. CDR3 sequence: CSVEDPRQGIGYEQYF. CDR3 DNA: TGCAGCGTTGAAGATCCCCGACAGGGTATTGGGTACGAGCAGTACTTC.

The rearrangement links TRBV5-5 to TRBJ2-1; the match to TRBD2 covers 7 bases. Germline V lookup: CDR1 SGHKS, CDR2 YYEKEE (reference sequence). V lost 2 bases and J lost 0; bases outside the gene matches: 5. This CDR3 has 16 residues. The CDR3 spells CASSFVRTSSYNEQFF. The CDR3 nucleotides are TGTGCCAGCAGCTTTGTGCGGACTAGCTCCTACAATGAGCAGTTCTTC. Supplemented by reference TRBV5-5 and TRBJ2-1, the full variable domain reads DAGVTQSPTHLIKTRGQQVTLRCSPISGHKSVSWYQQVLGQGPQFIFQYYEKEERGRGNFPDRFSARQFPNYSSELNVNALLLGDSALYLCASSFVRTSSYNEQFFGPGTRLTVL.

V and J are TRBV19 and TRBJ2-7, with unresolved D. The CDR3 has 15 amino acids. The V end was cut by 0 bases, the J end by 2 bases, with 11 bases between. Germline loops: CDR1 LNHDA, CDR2 SQIVND (reference sequence). The CDR3 is CASSIDYRGAYEQYF. DNA for the CDR3: TGTGCCAGTAGTATAGATTACCGAGGTGCCTACGAGCAGTACTTC.

V and J are TRBV2 and TRBJ1-6; D unclear. This CDR3 spans 13 amino acids. Trimming left V 6 bases short and J 10 bases short, with 13 bases between. Germline lookup yields CDR1 SNHLY and CDR2 FYNNEI. The CDR3 protein is CASSGGPRSPLHF. The CDR3 bases are TGTGCCAGCAGCGGAGGACCTCGCTCACCCCTCCACTTT. The full variable domain, rest sourced from reference TRBV2 and TRBJ1-6, is EPEVTQTPSHQVTQMGQEVILRCVPISNHLYFYWYRQILGQKVEFLVSFYNNEISEKSEIFDDQFSVERPDGSNFTLKIRSTKLEDSAMYFCASSGGPRSPLHFGNGTRLTVT.

The chain joins TRBV7-6 to TRBJ2-7; 7 bases line up with TRBD1. V lost 3 bases, J lost 0 bases, and 5 bases stayed unmatched. From germline, CDR1 is SGHVS and CDR2 FNYEAQ. The CDR3 covers 15 residues. The CDR3 region has the DNA TGTGCCAGCAGCTTGGGGACAGCCAGCTCCTACGAGCAGTACTTC. Amino acids: CASSLGTASSYEQYF.

This chain links TRBV28 with TRBJ1-2, with TRBD1 identical over 7 bases. The CDR3 contains 14 residues. V dropped 5 bases and J dropped 2; count of bases not matched to a gene: 5. Germline CDR1 and CDR2: MDHEN and SYDVKM. In DNA, the CDR3 is TGTGCCAGCAGTCCCTCGACAGGGAACTATGGCTACACCTTC. Translated, it gives CASSPSTGNYGYTF.

The chain joins TRBV27 to TRBJ2-1; D might be TRBD2 (6 bases). Trimming stripped 0 bases from V and 4 bases from J, with 10 bases between. Germline values: CDR1 MNHEY, CDR2 SMNVEV (reference sequence). This CDR3 is 15 amino acids long. CDR3 coding DNA: TGTGCCAGCAGTTTATCAAGCGGGCCATACAATGAGCAGTTCTTC. Translation gives CASSLSSGPYNEQFF.

V usage is TRBV5-1 and J usage is TRBJ2-1, with D possibly TRBD2 on 6 matching bases. The CDR3 loop spans 11 amino acids. The germline V and J ends were trimmed by 3 bases and 10 bases, with 8 bases remaining between them. The germline V gene has CDR1 SGHRS and CDR2 YFSETQ. The CDR3 region has the DNA TGCGCCAGCAGCTCTCGGGAGGAGCAGTTCTTC. Translating gives CASSSREEQFF. The full variable domain, rest sourced from reference TRBV5-1 and TRBJ2-1, is KAGVTQTPRYLIKTRGQQVTLSCSPISGHRSVSWYQQTPGQGLQFLFEYFSETQRNKGNFPGRFSGRQFSNSRSEMNVSTLELGDSALYLCASSSREEQFFGPGTRLTVL.

The rearrangement uses TRBV27 and TRBJ2-7; 8 nucleotides align to TRBD1. From germline, CDR1 is MNHEY and CDR2 SMNVEV (reference sequence). The ends lost 3 bases at V and 7 bases at J; junction bases unmatched: 11. The CDR3 contains 15 residues. The CDR3 is CASSLAGTGVEEQYF. The CDR3 DNA is TGTGCCAGCAGTTTGGCGGGGACAGGTGTTGAAGAGCAGTACTTC.

This clone was detected only once. The chain carries TRBV5-1 and TRBJ2-5, with 9 positions matching TRBD2. Germline CDR1 SGHRS, CDR2 YFSETQ. CDR3 length: 15 amino acids. The ends lost 7 bases at V and 2 bases at J; junction bases unmatched: 9. This CDR3 is CASDKNLAGQETQYF. CDR3 coding DNA: TGCGCCAGCGATAAAAACCTAGCGGGGCAAGAGACCCAGTACTTC.

V gene TRBV9 combines with J gene TRBJ1-1; 9 positions match TRBD1. Trimming cost V 0 bases and J 10 bases; bases outside gene matches: 1. The CDR3 sequence is 12 residues long. The germline CDR1 and CDR2 sequences are SGDLS and YYNGEE. This CDR3 reads CASSVVTGGAFF. The CDR3 nucleotides are TGTGCCAGCAGCGTAGTGACAGGGGGAGCTTTCTTT. Full variable domain (missing parts from reference TRBV9 and TRBJ1-1): DSGVTQTPKHLITATGQRVTLRCSPRSGDLSVYWYQQSLDQGLQFLIQYYNGEERAKGNILERFSAQQFPDLHSELNLSSLELGDSALYFCASSVVTGGAFFGQGTRLTVV.

This sequence joins TRBV28 and TRBJ2-3, with a weak D call TRBD2 (6 bases). From germline, CDR1 is MDHEN and CDR2 SYDVKM. CDR3 length: 15 residues. V was trimmed by 1 base and J by 2 bases, leaving 10 bases between them. The CDR3 spells CASSLSGGITDTQYF. DNA of the CDR3: TGTGCCAGCAGTTTATCCGGGGGTATCACAGATACGCAGTATTTT.

The chain combines TRBV9 with TRBJ2-1; 11 bases line up with TRBD2. The germline V gene encodes CDR1 SGDLS and CDR2 YYNGEE. The ends lost 4 bases at V and 6 bases at J; junction bases unmatched: 6. This CDR3 is built from 15 residues. CDR3 region: CASSLTSGGSNEQFF. For the CDR3, the DNA is TGTGCCAGCAGCCTAACTAGCGGGGGTTCCAATGAGCAGTTCTTC.